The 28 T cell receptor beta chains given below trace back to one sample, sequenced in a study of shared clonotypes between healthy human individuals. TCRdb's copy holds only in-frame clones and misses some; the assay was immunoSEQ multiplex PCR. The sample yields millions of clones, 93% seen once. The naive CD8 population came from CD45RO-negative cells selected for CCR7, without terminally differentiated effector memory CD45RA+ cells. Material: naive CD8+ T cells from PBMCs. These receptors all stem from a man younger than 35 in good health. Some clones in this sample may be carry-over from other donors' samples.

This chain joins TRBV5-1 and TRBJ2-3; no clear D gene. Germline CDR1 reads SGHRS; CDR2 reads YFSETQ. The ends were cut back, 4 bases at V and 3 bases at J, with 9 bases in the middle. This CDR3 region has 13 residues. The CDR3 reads CASSLTITDTQYF. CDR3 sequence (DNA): TGCGCCAGCAGCCTTACCATAACAGATACGCAGTATTTT.

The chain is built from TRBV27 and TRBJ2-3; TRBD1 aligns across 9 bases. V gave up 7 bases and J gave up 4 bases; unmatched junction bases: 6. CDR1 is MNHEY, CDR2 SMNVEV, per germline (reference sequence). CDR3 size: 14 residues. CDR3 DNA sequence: TGTGCCAGCACCGGGACAGGGTGGCCAGATACGCAGTATTTT. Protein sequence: CASTGTGWPDTQYF.

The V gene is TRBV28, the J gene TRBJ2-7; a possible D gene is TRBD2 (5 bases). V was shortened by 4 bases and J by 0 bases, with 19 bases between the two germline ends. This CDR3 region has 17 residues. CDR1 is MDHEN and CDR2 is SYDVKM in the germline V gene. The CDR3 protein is CASSSIDSAVSSYEQYF. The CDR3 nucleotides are TGTGCCAGCAGTTCCATTGATAGCGCCGTTAGCTCCTACGAGCAGTACTTC.

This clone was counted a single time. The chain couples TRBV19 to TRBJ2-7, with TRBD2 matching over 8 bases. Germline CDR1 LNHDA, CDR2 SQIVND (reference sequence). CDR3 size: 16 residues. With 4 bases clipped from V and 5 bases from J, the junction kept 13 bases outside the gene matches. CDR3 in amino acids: CASSKFGGRLADEQYF. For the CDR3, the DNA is TGTGCCAGTAGTAAGTTCGGCGGGAGGCTTGCTGACGAGCAGTACTTC.

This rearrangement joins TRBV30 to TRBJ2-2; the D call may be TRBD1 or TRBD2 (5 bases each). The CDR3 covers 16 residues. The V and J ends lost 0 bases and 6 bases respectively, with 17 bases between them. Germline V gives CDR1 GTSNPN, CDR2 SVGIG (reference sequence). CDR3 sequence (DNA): TGTGCCTGGAGTGTACGGGGCGGCAAAGTGGCCGGGGAGCTGTTTTTT. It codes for CAWSVRGGKVAGELFF.

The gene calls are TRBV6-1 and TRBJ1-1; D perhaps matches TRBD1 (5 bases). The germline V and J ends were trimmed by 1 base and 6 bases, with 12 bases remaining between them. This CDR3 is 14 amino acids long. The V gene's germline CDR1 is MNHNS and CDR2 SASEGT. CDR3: CASSEVTGVAEAFF. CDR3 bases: TGTGCCAGCAGTGAAGTGACGGGGGTAGCTGAAGCTTTCTTT.

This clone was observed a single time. The CDR3 nucleotides are TGTGCCAGTAGCCACACCGGGACAGCCTCCTACGAGCAGTACTTC. The encoded protein is CASSHTGTASYEQYF. The chain employs TRBV19 and TRBJ2-7; 7 bases match TRBD1. This CDR3 is built from 15 residues. Germline values: CDR1 LNHDA, CDR2 SQIVND (reference sequence). Losses at the gene ends were 6 bases for V and 0 bases for J; bases not matched to a gene: 8.

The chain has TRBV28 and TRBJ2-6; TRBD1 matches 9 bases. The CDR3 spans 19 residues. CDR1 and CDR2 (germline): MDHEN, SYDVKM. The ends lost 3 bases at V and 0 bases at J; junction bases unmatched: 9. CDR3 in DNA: TGTGCCAGCAGTTTCCCGGGACAGGGTTCCCTCTCTGGGGCCAACGTCCTGACTTTC. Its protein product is CASSFPGQGSLSGANVLTF.

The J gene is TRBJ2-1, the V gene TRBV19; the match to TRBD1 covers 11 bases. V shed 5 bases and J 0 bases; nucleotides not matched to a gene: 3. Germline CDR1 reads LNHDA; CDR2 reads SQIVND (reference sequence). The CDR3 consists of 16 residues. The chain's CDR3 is CASSAGQGGSYNEQFF. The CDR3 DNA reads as TGTGCCAGTAGTGCGGGACAGGGGGGCTCCTACAATGAGCAGTTCTTC.

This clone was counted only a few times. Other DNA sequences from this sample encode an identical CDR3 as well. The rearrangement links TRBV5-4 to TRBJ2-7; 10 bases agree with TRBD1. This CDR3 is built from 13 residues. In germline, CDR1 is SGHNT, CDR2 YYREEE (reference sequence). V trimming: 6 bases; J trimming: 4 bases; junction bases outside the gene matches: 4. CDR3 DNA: TGTGCCAGCACCGGGACAGGGGATTACGAGCAGTACTTC. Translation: CASTGTGDYEQYF.

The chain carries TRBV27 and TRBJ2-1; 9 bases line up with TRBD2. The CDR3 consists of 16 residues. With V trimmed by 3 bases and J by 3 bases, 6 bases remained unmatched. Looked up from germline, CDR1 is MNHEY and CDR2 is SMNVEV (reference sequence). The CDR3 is CASSFIAGVVYNEQFF. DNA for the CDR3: TGTGCCAGCAGTTTTATAGCGGGAGTTGTCTACAATGAGCAGTTCTTC.

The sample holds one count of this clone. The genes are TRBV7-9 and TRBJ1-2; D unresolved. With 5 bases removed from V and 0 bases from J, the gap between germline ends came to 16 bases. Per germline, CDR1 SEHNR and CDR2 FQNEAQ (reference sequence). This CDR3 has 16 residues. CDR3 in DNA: TGTGCCAGCAGCGAAGGGAAGTCCCTAGCTAACTATGGCTACACCTTC. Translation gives CASSEGKSLANYGYTF.

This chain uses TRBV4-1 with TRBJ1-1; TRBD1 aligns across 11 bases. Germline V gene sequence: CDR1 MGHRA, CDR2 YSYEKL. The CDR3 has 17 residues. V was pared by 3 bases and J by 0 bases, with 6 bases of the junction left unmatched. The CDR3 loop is CASSQDRGRPLNTEAFF. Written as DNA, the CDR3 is TGCGCCAGCAGCCAGGACAGGGGGCGACCCTTGAACACTGAAGCTTTCTTT.

DNA of the CDR3: TGTGCCAGCAGCCAAGAGACTAGCGGGATCGGTGAGCAGTTCTTC. Amino acid sequence: CASSQETSGIGEQFF. The V gene is TRBV4-2, the J gene TRBJ2-1; 11 positions match TRBD2. CDR1 is LGHNA, CDR2 YNFKEQ, per germline. CDR3 size: 15 residues. The J segment lost 9 bases and the V segment lost 0 bases, leaving 4 bases of the junction unmatched.

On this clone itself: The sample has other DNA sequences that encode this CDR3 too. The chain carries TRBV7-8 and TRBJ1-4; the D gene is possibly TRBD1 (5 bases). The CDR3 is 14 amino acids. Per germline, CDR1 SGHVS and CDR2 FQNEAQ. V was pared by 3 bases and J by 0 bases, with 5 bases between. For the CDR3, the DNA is TGTGCCAGCAGCTTGACAGCAACTAATGAAAAACTGTTTTTT. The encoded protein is CASSLTATNEKLFF.

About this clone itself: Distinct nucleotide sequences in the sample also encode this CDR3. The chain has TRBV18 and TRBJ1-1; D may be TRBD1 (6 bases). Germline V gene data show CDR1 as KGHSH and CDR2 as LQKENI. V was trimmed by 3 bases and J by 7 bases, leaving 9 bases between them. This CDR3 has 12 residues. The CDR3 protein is CASSPGQFEAFF. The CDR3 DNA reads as TGTGCCAGCTCACCCGGACAGTTTGAAGCTTTCTTT.

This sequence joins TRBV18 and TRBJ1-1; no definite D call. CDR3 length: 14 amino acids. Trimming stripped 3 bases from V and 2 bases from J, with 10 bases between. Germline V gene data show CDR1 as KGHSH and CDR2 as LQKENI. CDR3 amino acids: CASSPGQINTEAFF. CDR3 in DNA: TGTGCCAGCTCACCCGGTCAGATTAACACTGAAGCTTTCTTT.

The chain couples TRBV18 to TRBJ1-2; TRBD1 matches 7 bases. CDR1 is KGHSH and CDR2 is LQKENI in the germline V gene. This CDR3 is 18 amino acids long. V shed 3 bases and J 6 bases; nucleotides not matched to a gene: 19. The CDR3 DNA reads TGTGCCAGCTCACCTAGGGACAGCCCAGACGGTTTAGACGATGGCTACACCTTC. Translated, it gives CASSPRDSPDGLDDGYTF.

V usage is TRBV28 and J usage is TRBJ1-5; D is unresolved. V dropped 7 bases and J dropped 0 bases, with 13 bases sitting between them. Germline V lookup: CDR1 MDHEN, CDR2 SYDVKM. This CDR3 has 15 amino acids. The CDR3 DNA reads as TGTGCCAGCAACCTCCGGGAAAATAGCAATCAGCCCCAGCATTTT. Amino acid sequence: CASNLRENSNQPQHF. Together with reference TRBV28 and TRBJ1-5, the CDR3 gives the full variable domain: DVKVTQSSRYLVKRTGEKVFLECVQDMDHENMFWYRQDPGLGLRLIYFSYDVKMKEKGDIPEGYSVSREKKERFSLILESASTNQTSMYLCASNLRENSNQPQHFGDGTRLSIL.

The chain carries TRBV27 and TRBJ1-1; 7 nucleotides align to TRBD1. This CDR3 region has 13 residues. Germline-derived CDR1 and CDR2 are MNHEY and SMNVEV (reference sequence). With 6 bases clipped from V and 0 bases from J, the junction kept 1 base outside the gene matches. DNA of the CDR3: TGTGCCAGCAGGACAGGGATGAACACTGAAGCTTTCTTT. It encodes CASRTGMNTEAFF.

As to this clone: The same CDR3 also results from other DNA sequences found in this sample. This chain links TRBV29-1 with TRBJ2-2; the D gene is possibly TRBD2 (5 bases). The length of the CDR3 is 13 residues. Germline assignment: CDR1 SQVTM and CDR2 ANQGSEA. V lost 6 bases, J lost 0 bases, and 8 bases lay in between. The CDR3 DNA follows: TGCAGCGTGAGGGTCGCGAACACCGGGGAGCTGTTTTTT. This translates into CSVRVANTGELFF.

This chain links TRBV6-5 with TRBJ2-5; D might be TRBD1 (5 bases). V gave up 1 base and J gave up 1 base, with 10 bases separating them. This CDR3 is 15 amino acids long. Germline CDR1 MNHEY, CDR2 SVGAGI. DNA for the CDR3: TGTGCCAGCAGTTACTTCCAGGGTTCCCAAGAGACCCAGTACTTC. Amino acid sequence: CASSYFQGSQETQYF.

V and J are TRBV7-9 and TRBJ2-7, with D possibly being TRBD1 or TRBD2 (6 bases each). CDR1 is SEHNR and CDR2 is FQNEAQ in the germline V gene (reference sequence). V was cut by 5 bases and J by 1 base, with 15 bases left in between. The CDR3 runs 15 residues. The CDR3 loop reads CASSLPGGRSYEQYF. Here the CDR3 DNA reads TGTGCCAGCAGCCTACCTGGGGGGCGGTCCTACGAGCAGTACTTC.

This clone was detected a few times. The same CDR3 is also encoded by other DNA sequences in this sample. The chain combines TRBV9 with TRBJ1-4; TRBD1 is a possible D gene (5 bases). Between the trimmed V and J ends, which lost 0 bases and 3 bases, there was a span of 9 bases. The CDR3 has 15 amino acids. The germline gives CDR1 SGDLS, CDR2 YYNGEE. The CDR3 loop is CASSVGGAPNEKLFF. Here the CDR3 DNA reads TGTGCCAGCAGCGTAGGAGGGGCCCCTAATGAAAAACTGTTTTTT.

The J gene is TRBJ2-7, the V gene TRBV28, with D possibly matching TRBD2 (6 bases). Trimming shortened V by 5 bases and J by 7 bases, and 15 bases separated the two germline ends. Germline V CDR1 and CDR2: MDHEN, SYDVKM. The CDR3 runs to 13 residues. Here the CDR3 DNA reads TGTGCCAGCAGTGCCTCGTGGGGGACTGAGCAGTACTTC. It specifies CASSASWGTEQYF.

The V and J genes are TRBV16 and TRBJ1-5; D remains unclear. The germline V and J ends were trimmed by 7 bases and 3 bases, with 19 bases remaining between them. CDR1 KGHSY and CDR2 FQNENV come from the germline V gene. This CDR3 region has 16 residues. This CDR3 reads CASTSTRQANNQPQHF. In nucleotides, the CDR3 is TGTGCCAGCACCAGTACTCGGCAGGCGAACAATCAGCCCCAGCATTTT. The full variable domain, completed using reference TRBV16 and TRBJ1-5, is GEEVAQTPKHLVRGEGQKAKLYCAPIKGHSYVFWYQQVLKNEFKFLISFQNENVFDETGMPKERFSAKCLPNSPCSLEIQATKLEDSAVYFCASTSTRQANNQPQHFGDGTRLSIL.

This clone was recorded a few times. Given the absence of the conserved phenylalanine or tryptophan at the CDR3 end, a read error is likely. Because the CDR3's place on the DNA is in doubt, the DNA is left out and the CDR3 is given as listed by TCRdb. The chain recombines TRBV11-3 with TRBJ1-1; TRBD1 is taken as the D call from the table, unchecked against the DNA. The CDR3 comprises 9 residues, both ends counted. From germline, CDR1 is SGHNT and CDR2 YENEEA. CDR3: CASSLGTGV.

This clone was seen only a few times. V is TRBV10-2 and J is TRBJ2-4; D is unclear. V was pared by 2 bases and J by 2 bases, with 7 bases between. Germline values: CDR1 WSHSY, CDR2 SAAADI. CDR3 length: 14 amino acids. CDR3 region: CASSEPRTKNIQYF. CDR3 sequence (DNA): TGCGCCAGCAGTGAGCCGAGGACCAAAAACATTCAGTACTTC.